The sample holds one count of the clone carrying this TCR beta chain. Original processing methods: Quantification of nucleated cells was approximated via reference gene primer amplification. Data came from immunoSEQ multiplex PCR; TCRdb stores just in-frame clones and leaves some out. V and J calls and clone size follow that table, whereas D and trimming were derived from the DNA. Of about 370,000 clones in the sample, more than 75% are singletons; the top ten hold 10%. The ends lost 6 bases at V and 2 bases at J; junction bases unmatched: 5. Germline V gene lookup returns CDR1 SGHTA and CDR2 FQGNSA. This CDR3 is built from 15 residues. The source of the sample is a study of blood T cell repertoires in COVID-19. During active infection, Seattle patients enrolled and were then monitored through disease.

Specimen: peripheral blood. The chain recombines TRBV7-2 with TRBJ2-3; the match to TRBD2 covers 10 bases. The source of this sequence is a woman aged 30 to 39 with COVID-19, enrolled during active disease. CDR3 region: CASRDTSGITDTQYF. CDR3 bases: TGTGCCAGCAGAGATACTAGCGGGATCACAGATACGCAGTATTTT.